Following are 9 T cell receptor beta chains from one sample sequenced in a study of T-cell reconstitution after alpha-beta-depleted transplantation in children. Preparation of the TCRbeta library involved a method that used unique molecular identifiers. TCRdb ran MiXCR on the PCR reads and lists one entry per CDR3 protein. The repertoire consists of about 540,000 distinct CDR3 sequences, with about a quarter occurring once and the leading ten covering less than 40%. Sequencing was performed on PBMCs, taken before TCRalphabeta/CD19-depleted stem cell transplant. These receptors all stem from a boy younger than two with Wiskott-Aldrich syndrome, due to receive a stem cell transplant.

This clonotype was detected a few times. The chain carries TRBV9 and TRBJ2-5; 7 bases agree with TRBD2. Germline CDR1 is SGDLS and CDR2 is YYNGEE. With 7 bases clipped from V and 5 bases from J, the junction kept 2 bases outside the gene matches. The CDR3 sequence is 11 residues long. The CDR3, as DNA: TGTGCCAGCGGCGGGAGTGAGACCCAGTACTTC. Translating it yields CASGGSETQYF. Variable domain in full (rest from reference TRBV9 and TRBJ2-5): DSGVTQTPKHLITATGQRVTLRCSPRSGDLSVYWYQQSLDQGLQFLIQYYNGEERAKGNILERFSAQQFPDLHSELNLSSLELGDSALYFCASGGSETQYFGPGTRLLVL.

The sample holds a few counts of this clonotype. V gene TRBV5-1 combines with J gene TRBJ2-1; no definite D call. Germline-derived CDR1 and CDR2 are SGHRS and YFSETQ. The length of the CDR3 is 15 residues. The V and J ends lost 3 bases and 8 bases respectively, with 18 bases between them. The CDR3 DNA follows: TGCGCCAGCAGCTACCTAGTGGGAATACGGGATGAGCAGTTCTTC. Amino acid sequence: CASSYLVGIRDEQFF.

In its sample, this clonotype was seen once. The chain employs TRBV28 and TRBJ2-4; D is tentatively TRBD1 or TRBD2 (7 bases each). This CDR3 spans 17 amino acids. Trimming removed 2 bases at V and 5 bases at J, with 19 bases between. Germline V gene sequence: CDR1 MDHEN, CDR2 SYDVKM. The CDR3 DNA follows: TGTGCCAGCAGTTTAGCAGGACTAGGGGGCCGCCAAAACATTCAGTACTTC. Protein: CASSLAGLGGRQNIQYF.

The V and J genes are TRBV9 and TRBJ2-2, with a tentative D call TRBD2 (6 bases). Trimming shortened V by 0 bases and J by 5 bases, and 23 bases separated the two germline ends. There are 19 residues in the CDR3. Looked up from germline, CDR1 is SGDLS and CDR2 is YYNGEE. The CDR3 coding sequence is TGTGCCAGCAGCGTAGCTACTCTGACTAGGGGTTGGGGAACCGGGGAGCTGTTTTTT. Protein: CASSVATLTRGWGTGELFF.

In this sample, this clonotype turned up once. The chain's CDR3 is CATRGVGTVKETQYF. The CDR3 bases are TGTGCCACCAGGGGAGTTGGGACAGTTAAAGAGACCCAGTACTTC. This chain links TRBV15 with TRBJ2-5, with 7 positions matching TRBD1. The V segment lost 6 bases and the J segment 3 bases; nucleotides outside the gene matches: 10. Germline V gene data show CDR1 as LNHNV and CDR2 as YYDKDF (reference sequence). The CDR3 totals 15 residues.

This clonotype was seen a few times. The V gene is TRBV9, the J gene TRBJ2-1; perhaps TRBD2 as D (6 bases). Germline V gene lookup returns CDR1 SGDLS and CDR2 YYNGEE. V was trimmed by 2 bases and J by 6 bases, leaving 15 bases between them. The CDR3 has 15 residues. As DNA, the CDR3 is TGTGCCAGCAGCGTCTCTAGCGCCCCGGGCAATGAGCAGTTCTTC. The encoded protein is CASSVSSAPGNEQFF. The whole variable domain, remainder taken from reference TRBV9 and TRBJ2-1, is DSGVTQTPKHLITATGQRVTLRCSPRSGDLSVYWYQQSLDQGLQFLIQYYNGEERAKGNILERFSAQQFPDLHSELNLSSLELGDSALYFCASSVSSAPGNEQFFGPGTRLTVL.

V and J are TRBV18 and TRBJ1-1, with a tentative D call TRBD1 (6 bases). This CDR3 region has 15 residues. CDR1 and CDR2 (germline): KGHSH, LQKENI. The V gene lost 1 base and the J gene lost 1 base, with 10 bases spanning the gap. This chain's CDR3 is CASSPLTGWNTEAFF. The CDR3 DNA follows: TGTGCCAGCTCACCACTGACAGGCTGGAACACTGAAGCTTTCTTT.

This clonotype was detected a few times. The V gene is TRBV20-1, the J gene TRBJ2-7; D perhaps matches TRBD2 (5 bases). The V gene lost 4 bases and the J gene lost 2 bases, with 18 bases spanning the gap. CDR3 size: 15 residues. Per germline, CDR1 DFQATT and CDR2 SNEGSKA (reference sequence). The CDR3 region is CSATQRERRPYEQYF. The CDR3 DNA is TGCAGTGCTACCCAAAGGGAGCGGAGGCCCTACGAGCAGTACTTC.

This clonotype was counted between two and nine times. V is TRBV29-1 and J is TRBJ2-1, with 7 nucleotides matching TRBD1. The CDR3 extends over 17 amino acids. J was trimmed by 1 base and V by 4 bases; bases with no gene match: 13. Germline V CDR1 and CDR2: SQVTM, ANQGSEA. The CDR3 sequence is CSVGRLSGGGSYNEQFF. CDR3 bases: TGCAGCGTTGGCAGGCTATCAGGGGGTGGGTCCTACAATGAGCAGTTCTTC.